The 2 T cell receptor beta chains listed next were all sequenced from one sample in a study of T-cell memory formation after mild COVID-19 (dated by TCRdb to 2020 to 2023). Library creation used 5' RACE. The instrument was an Illumina NovaSeq 6000. TCRdb applied fastp at Q25 and MiXCR to the public reads, then kept only in-frame beta chains. Rows merge per CDR3 protein into single entries with the most common DNA and genes. This sample is represented by 400,000 to 500,000 distinct CDR3 sequences; 20% of them were singletons. The ten biggest clones cover 8.4% of the sample. The sequencing input was PBMCs or a T cell subset sorted from them (not recorded which). Receptor source: an adult woman who had mild COVID-19 (a few samples of this study predate the infection). The sample titles of this study are shuffled in the database, so cell type and time point are left out; the donor was told from shared clones.

CDR3 in DNA: TGCGCCAGCAGCTTGGGACGGAACGAGAACACTGAAGCTTTCTTT. It translates to CASSLGRNENTEAFF. J is TRBJ1-1 and V is TRBV5-1; no definite D call. The germline V gene has CDR1 SGHRS and CDR2 YFSETQ. V was pared by 0 bases and J by 1 base, with 10 bases between. The CDR3 is 15 residues long.

The V and J genes are TRBV28 and TRBJ2-7, with 7 bases that match TRBD2. V shed 9 bases and J 1 base; nucleotides not matched to a gene: 6. The CDR3 spans 13 residues. Germline V gene lookup returns CDR1 MDHEN and CDR2 SYDVKM. The CDR3 DNA is TGTGCCAGTGCAGCGGGGACTTCCTACGAGCAGTACTTC. Encoded protein: CASAAGTSYEQYF. The whole variable domain, filled in from reference TRBV28 and TRBJ2-7, reads DVKVTQSSRYLVKRTGEKVFLECVQDMDHENMFWYRQDPGLGLRLIYFSYDVKMKEKGDIPEGYSVSREKKERFSLILESASTNQTSMYLCASAAGTSYEQYFGPGTRLTVT.